This section outlines one T cell receptor (beta chain) sequence together with its context. This specimen comes from a study of metastatic and nonmetastatic thyroid tumors. CDR3 length: 14 amino acids. Trimming cost V 6 bases and J 2 bases; bases outside gene matches: 6. Germline V CDR1 and CDR2: SGDLS, YYNGEE. Authors' data handling: The distant-metastasis classifier for papillary thyroid cancer was built from CDR3 differences across clinicopathological groups. Using MiXCR, TCRdb re-called clones from the PCR reads. The V and J calls and clone size come from TCRdb's table, not from the authors' own analysis. The table lists over 20,000 clones, about a quarter of them singletons, with around 21% in the top ten. Patients underwent thyroid surgery, and none had received any treatment before it.

What was sequenced was blood. This sequence was found in a female donor with papillary thyroid cancer or a benign thyroid nodule (not recorded which). Some clones in this sample may be carry-over from other donors' samples. This chain joins TRBV9 and TRBJ2-5, with 8 bases fitting TRBD1. The CDR3 bases are TGTGCCAGCAACCCAGGGACAGGACAAGAGACCCAGTACTTC. Encoded protein: CASNPGTGQETQYF.